One and the same sample provided the 27 T cell receptor beta chains below, sequenced in a study of a mutant IDH1 vaccine in newly diagnosed glioma. Sequenced by immunoSEQ multiplex PCR; TCRdb stores in-frame clones only, minus some. The data contain about 100,000 clones, about 82% of them singletons. Time point described: baseline, week 1 (first vaccination visit). Treatment indicated: pre-vaccination baseline after standard-of-care therapy. The specimen comprised PBMCs, sampled from a glioma patient treated with radiotherapy, temozolomide or both. These receptor sequences come from a man aged 35-49 years with glioma.

The chain recombines TRBV5-1 with TRBJ2-3, with D possibly matching TRBD1 (5 bases). The V end was cut by 0 bases, the J end by 1 base, with 9 bases between. The germline V gene encodes CDR1 SGHRS and CDR2 YFSETQ. CDR3 length: 15 residues. CDR3 in amino acids: CASSLEGRGTDTQYF. The CDR3 DNA sequence: TGCGCCAGCAGCTTGGAGGGGCGCGGCACAGATACGCAGTATTTT.

CDR3 bases: TGTGCCAGTCACGATACAGGGGTGAGCAATCAGCCCCAGCATTTT. Its protein is CASHDTGVSNQPQHF. This chain uses TRBV19 with TRBJ1-5, with 7 bases matching TRBD1. J gave up 1 base and V 8 bases, and 8 bases lay outside the gene matches. Germline CDR1 LNHDA, CDR2 SQIVND (reference sequence). The length of the CDR3 is 15 residues.

The chain has TRBV2 and TRBJ1-2; a weak D match, TRBD1 (5 bases). The CDR3 is 15 amino acids. V lost 6 bases and J lost 2, with 16 bases in between. Germline CDR1 is SNHLY and CDR2 is FYNNEI. The CDR3: CASRPPGIRNYGYTF. The CDR3 bases are TGTGCCAGCAGACCTCCAGGGATTCGGAACTATGGCTACACCTTC.

By proportion, this clone is medium-sized. The CDR3 sequence is CAIRQGTEAFF. The CDR3 region has the DNA TGTGCCATCAGGCAGGGAACTGAAGCTTTCTTT. This chain links TRBV10-3 with TRBJ1-1; D possibly corresponds to TRBD1 (5 bases). The CDR3 is 11 residues long. The germline V and J ends were trimmed by 6 bases and 5 bases, with 7 bases remaining between them. Germline V CDR1 and CDR2: ENHRY, SYGVKD.

This chain connects TRBV7-8 to TRBJ2-7, with D possibly matching TRBD1 (5 bases). This CDR3 spans 13 amino acids. Germline loops: CDR1 SGHVS, CDR2 FQNEAQ. V shed 3 bases and J shed 3 bases, with 9 bases lying between them. In DNA, the CDR3 is TGTGCCAGCAGCTTGTGGCAGGGCTACGAGCAGTACTTC. Its protein is CASSLWQGYEQYF.

V gene TRBV2 combines with J gene TRBJ2-1, with 7 bases matching TRBD2. Germline V gene sequence: CDR1 SNHLY, CDR2 FYNNEI. J lost 0 bases, V lost 8 bases, and 13 bases had no gene match. This CDR3 is 17 amino acids long. The CDR3 region has the DNA TGTGCCAGCCGGCGGGCTAGCGGTCTAAGCTCCTACAATGAGCAGTTCTTC. Amino acids: CASRRASGLSSYNEQFF. The full variable domain, with the rest looked up from reference TRBV2 and TRBJ2-1, is EPEVTQTPSHQVTQMGQEVILRCVPISNHLYFYWYRQILGQKVEFLVSFYNNEISEKSEIFDDQFSVERPDGSNFTLKIRSTKLEDSAMYFCASRRASGLSSYNEQFFGPGTRLTVL.

This chain uses TRBV6-5 with TRBJ2-5; D unclear. Germline CDR1 MNHEY, CDR2 SVGAGI. The CDR3 covers 13 residues. V was cut by 6 bases and J by 4 bases, with 12 bases left in between. Written as DNA, the CDR3 is TGTGCCAGCAGCCCCCTCGGATCAGAGACCCAGTACTTC. It codes for CASSPLGSETQYF.

J is TRBJ2-7 and V is TRBV4-2; TRBD1 matches 9 bases. This CDR3 spans 17 amino acids. Germline V gene lookup returns CDR1 LGHNA and CDR2 YNFKEQ. V lost 1 base to trimming and J lost 0 bases; unmatched junction nucleotides: 7. CDR3 loop: CASSQAIGTGRSYEQYF. For the CDR3, the DNA is TGTGCCAGCAGCCAAGCTATTGGGACAGGGCGCTCCTACGAGCAGTACTTC.

The table lists this clone with a few counts. The gene calls are TRBV10-1 and TRBJ1-5; D is perhaps TRBD1 (5 bases). This CDR3 is built from 16 residues. The V gene lost 6 bases and the J gene lost 5 bases, with 20 bases spanning the gap. The V gene's germline CDR1 is WNHNN and CDR2 SYGVQD (reference sequence). The CDR3 loop reads CASREIRGREHQPQHF. The CDR3 coding sequence is TGCGCCAGCAGGGAGATTCGGGGCAGGGAGCATCAGCCCCAGCATTTT.

The CDR3 nucleotides are TGTGCCAGCAGCGTTCTGGGCAGCTACGAGCAGTACTTC. It yields the protein CASSVLGSYEQYF. The V and J genes are TRBV7-9 and TRBJ2-7; no reliable D call. This CDR3 comprises 13 residues. Trimming pared 5 bases from V and 3 bases from J, leaving 11 bases between. The germline V gene has CDR1 SEHNR and CDR2 FQNEAQ (reference sequence). The variable domain in full, with the rest retrieved from reference TRBV7-9 and TRBJ2-7, is DTGVSQNPRHKITKRGQNVTFRCDPISEHNRLYWYRQTLGQGPEFLTYFQNEAQLEKSRLLSDRFSAERPKGSFSTLEIQRTEQGDSAMYLCASSVLGSYEQYFGPGTRLTVT.

The J gene is TRBJ2-3, the V gene TRBV6-6; TRBD2 matches 8 bases. Germline loops: CDR1 MNHNY, CDR2 SVGAGI (reference sequence). This CDR3 has 16 residues. Unmatched junction bases numbered 10, after V lost 6 bases and J lost 2 bases. CDR3 residues: CASSWSGRPDTDTQYF. CDR3 nucleotide sequence: TGTGCCAGCAGCTGGAGCGGGAGACCTGACACAGATACGCAGTATTTT.

The chain couples TRBV30 to TRBJ1-3; D is unclear. Germline V gives CDR1 GTSNPN, CDR2 SVGIG (reference sequence). V shed 2 bases and J shed 4 bases, with 9 bases lying between them. This CDR3 is built from 13 residues. CDR3 in DNA: TGTGCCTGGAGTCTTCCCGGGGGAAACACCATATATTTT. This gives the protein CAWSLPGGNTIYF.

In this sample, this clone turned up a few times. This rearrangement joins TRBV5-6 to TRBJ2-2, with D possibly TRBD2 on 5 matching bases. The CDR3 has 17 residues. CDR1 and CDR2 from the germline V gene are SGHDT and YYEEEE. V was cut by 8 bases and J by 3 bases, with 23 bases left in between. CDR3 residues: CASLATKRSLDTGELFF. The DNA of the CDR3 is TGTGCCAGTCTCGCAACGAAGCGGAGCTTGGACACCGGGGAGCTGTTTTTT.

The J gene is TRBJ1-1, the V gene TRBV10-3; 12 bases map to TRBD1. Per the germline V gene, CDR1 is ENHRY and CDR2 is SYGVKD. The CDR3 consists of 17 residues. V was pared by 6 bases and J by 5 bases, with 13 bases of the junction left unmatched. CDR3 bases: TGTGCCATCAGGGGACAGCGGGACAGGGGGCTTGGGACTGAAGCTTTCTTT. This codes for CAIRGQRDRGLGTEAFF.

The chain couples TRBV4-3 to TRBJ2-2; D ambiguous. Per the germline V gene, CDR1 is LGHNA and CDR2 is YSLEER. V was pared by 0 bases and J by 3 bases, with 8 bases between. The length of the CDR3 is 15 residues. In DNA, the CDR3 is TGCGCCAGCAGCCAAGATAACCCTGACACCGGGGAGCTGTTTTTT. It translates to CASSQDNPDTGELFF.

This rearrangement joins TRBV19 to TRBJ1-5; possible D gene TRBD1, 6 bases. Per germline, CDR1 LNHDA and CDR2 SQIVND (reference sequence). The V gene lost 8 bases and the J gene lost 7 bases, with 18 bases spanning the gap. The CDR3 is made up of 14 amino acids. The CDR3 nucleotides are TGTGCCAGTTGGGCACAGGGTTCAAGCCAGCCCCAGCATTTT. It translates to CASWAQGSSQPQHF.

The genes are TRBV2 and TRBJ2-5; D uncertain. Germline V gene lookup returns CDR1 SNHLY and CDR2 FYNNEI. V was pared by 6 bases and J by 3 bases, with 17 bases between. The CDR3 runs 15 residues. This CDR3 reads CASSTTSRVKETQYF. DNA of the CDR3: TGTGCCAGCAGCACTACGAGCCGAGTCAAAGAGACCCAGTACTTC.

The chain recombines TRBV25-1 with TRBJ2-5; D is perhaps TRBD1 or TRBD2 (5 bases each). TRBJ2-7 matches the DNA end more closely, so the J call is doubtful. In germline, CDR1 is MGHDK, CDR2 SYGVNS. The CDR3 contains 13 residues. The DNA for the CDR3 is TGTGCCAGCAGTTTGGGACCAGGCTACGAGCAGTACTTC. This gives the protein CASSLGPGYEQYF.

The genes are TRBV5-1 and TRBJ2-1; D perhaps matches TRBD2 (6 bases). CDR1 is SGHRS and CDR2 is YFSETQ in the germline V gene. CDR3 length: 16 residues. The V end lost 0 bases, the J end lost 0 bases, and 10 bases lay between the germline ends. CDR3 residues: CASSLAGDSSYNEQFF. The CDR3 DNA is TGCGCCAGCAGCTTGGCGGGAGATAGCTCCTACAATGAGCAGTTCTTC.

This clone was found once. The J gene is TRBJ1-6, the V gene TRBV4-3; D unresolved. This CDR3 has 13 amino acids. Germline V gives CDR1 LGHNA, CDR2 YSLEER. V lost 2 bases, J lost 9 bases, and 8 bases lay in between. The CDR3 sequence: CASSQSWASPLHF. The CDR3, as DNA: TGCGCCAGCAGCCAATCGTGGGCTTCACCCCTCCACTTT.

This chain connects TRBV7-8 to TRBJ2-1, with 15 bases that match TRBD2. Germline lookup yields CDR1 SGHVS and CDR2 FQNEAQ. V gave up 5 bases and J gave up 6 bases; unmatched junction bases: 5. The CDR3 is 16 residues long. This chain's CDR3 is CASSTRTSGRVNEQFF. CDR3 nucleotide sequence: TGTGCCAGCAGCACCCGGACTAGCGGGAGGGTCAATGAGCAGTTCTTC.

The sample holds one count of this clone. A read error may account for a junction end that differs from germline. This chain links TRBV27 with TRBJ1-2; TRBD1 matches 7 bases. The CDR3 length is 16 residues. Germline loops: CDR1 MNHEY, CDR2 SMNVEV (reference sequence). CDR3 sequence (DNA): TGTGCCAGCAGTCTATCGTTAGGGGGCGCTGACTATGGCTACACCTTC. Translated, it gives CASSLSLGGADYGYTF.

The chain uses TRBV6-1 and TRBJ2-7; TRBD2 aligns across 7 bases. The ends lost 10 bases at V and 4 bases at J; junction bases unmatched: 10. The CDR3 is 13 amino acids. Germline V CDR1 and CDR2: MNHNS, SASEGT. CDR3 DNA: TGTGCCACCGGGTCCTTCGGGGGGTACGAGCAGTACTTC. Protein product: CATGSFGGYEQYF.

The rearrangement links TRBV30 to TRBJ2-5; 7 bases line up with TRBD2. J gave up 1 base and V 0 bases, and 5 bases lay outside the gene matches. CDR3 length: 15 residues. From germline, CDR1 is GTSNPN and CDR2 SVGIG (reference sequence). This CDR3 reads CAWSVSGGSQETQYF. As DNA, the CDR3 is TGTGCCTGGAGTGTATCGGGAGGATCCCAAGAGACCCAGTACTTC.

The CDR3 loop reads CASSLGQGFREKLFF. DNA for the CDR3: TGTGCCAGCAGTTTGGGACAGGGCTTTAGGGAAAAACTGTTTTTT. The chain joins TRBV6-5 to TRBJ1-4, with 9 bases matching TRBD1. The CDR3 length is 15 residues. J gave up 8 bases and V 4 bases, and 8 bases lay outside the gene matches. Per germline, CDR1 MNHEY and CDR2 SVGAGI.

The chain combines TRBV7-2 with TRBJ2-7; D gene uncertain. The CDR3 length is 15 residues. Trimming shortened V by 4 bases and J by 4 bases, and 17 bases separated the two germline ends. CDR1 and CDR2 (germline): SGHTA, FQGNSA. The CDR3: CASSYRRSPTYEQYF. DNA for the CDR3: TGTGCCAGCAGCTACAGACGAAGCCCCACTTACGAGCAGTACTTC. The full variable domain, completed using reference TRBV7-2 and TRBJ2-7, is GAGVSQSPSNKVTEKGKDVELRCDPISGHTALYWYRQSLGQGLEFLIYFQGNSAPDKSGLPSDRFSAERTGGSVSTLTIQRTQQEDSAVYLCASSYRRSPTYEQYFGPGTRLTVT.

This chain links TRBV4-3 with TRBJ2-7; D unclear. CDR1 and CDR2 from the germline V gene are LGHNA and YSLEER. V was clipped by 1 base and J by 2 bases, with 18 bases between them. This CDR3 comprises 17 residues. DNA of the CDR3: TGCGCCAGCAGCCAAGTATTTAGTAAGGGATCTCCCTACGAGCAGTACTTC. This sequence encodes CASSQVFSKGSPYEQYF.